This T cell receptor beta chain was sequenced in a study of T-cell reconstitution after alpha-beta-depleted transplantation in children. Findings and limits, study-wide: T-cell counts and diversity were attributed mostly to newly produced T cells one year after transplant.

The CDR3 is 15 residues long. Trimming removed 6 bases from V and 4 bases from J, with 16 bases in between. The germline V gene encodes CDR1 SGHRS and CDR2 YFSETQ. Unique molecular identifiers were incorporated into the prepared TCRbeta library. TCRdb used MiXCR to reprocess the PCR reads, holding one entry per CDR3 protein. The table includes under 450,000 distinct CDR3 sequences, around 16% detected once. To note about this clonotype: The antigen is not known.

This receptor was obtained from a boy under three years old who had a stem cell transplant for Wiskott-Aldrich syndrome, so the T cells may come from the graft donor. The sample was PBMCs, mostly from graft donor cells, taken 360 days after TCRalphabeta/CD19-depleted stem cell transplant. The chain combines TRBV5-1 with TRBJ2-2; possible D gene TRBD2, 6 bases. As DNA, the CDR3 is TGCGCCAGCACACTCGGGAGTTCAAGCACCGGGGAGCTGTTTTTT. Amino acids: CASTLGSSSTGELFF.